This TCR beta chain was identified during a study of T-cell reconstitution after alpha-beta-depleted transplantation in children. Germline V gene data show CDR1 as DFQATT and CDR2 as SNEGSKA (reference sequence). The CDR3 has 13 residues. V was clipped by 1 base and J by 3 bases, with 9 bases between them. This sample's TCRbeta library carried unique molecular identifier barcodes. Via MiXCR, TCRdb re-called the PCR reads, giving one row per CDR3 protein. The sample includes approximately 490,000 distinct CDR3 sequences, 9.5% to 15% seen only once; the top ten take more than 5.5%. The V and J genes are TRBV20-1 and TRBJ2-5; D uncertain. Sample: PBMCs from the stem cell graft donor, taken from the stem cell graft. This receptor was taken from a human donor who donated a stem cell graft to a child with combined immunodeficiency. The CDR3 spells CSARVLPEETQYF. The CDR3 nucleotides read TGCAGTGCTAGAGTCCTACCCGAAGAGACCCAGTACTTC.